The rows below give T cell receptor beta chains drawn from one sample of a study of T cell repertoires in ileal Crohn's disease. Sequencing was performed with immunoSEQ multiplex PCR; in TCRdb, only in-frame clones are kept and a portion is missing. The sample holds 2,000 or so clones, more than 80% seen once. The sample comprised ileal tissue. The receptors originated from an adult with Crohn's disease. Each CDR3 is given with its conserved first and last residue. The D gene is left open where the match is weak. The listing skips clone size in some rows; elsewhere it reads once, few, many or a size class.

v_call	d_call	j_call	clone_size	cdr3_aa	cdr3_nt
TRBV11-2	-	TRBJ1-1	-	CASSSGHPNTEAFF	TGTGCCAGCAGCTCGGGACACCCGAACACTGAAGCTTTCTTT
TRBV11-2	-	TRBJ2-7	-	CASSYSPGSYEQYF	TGTGCCAGCAGCTATTCGCCAGGTTCCTACGAGCAGTACTTC
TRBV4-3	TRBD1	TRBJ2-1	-	CASSQAFGQGLMSSYNEQFF	TGCGCCAGCAGCCAAGCCTTCGGACAGGGCCTTATGAGCTCCTACAATGAGCAGTTCTTC
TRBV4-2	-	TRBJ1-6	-	CASSQVGGWNSPLHF	TGTGCCAGCAGCCAAGTCGGGGGTTGGAATTCACCCCTCCACTTT
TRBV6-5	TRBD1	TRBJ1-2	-	CASSYRQGASGYTF	TGTGCCAGCAGTTACAGACAGGGGGCATCAGGCTACACCTTC
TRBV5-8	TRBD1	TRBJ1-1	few	CASSFFKGAGATEAFF	TGTGCCAGCAGCTTTTTTAAGGGGGCTGGAGCCACTGAAGCTTTCTTT
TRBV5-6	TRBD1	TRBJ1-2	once	CASSLGGQAPIGGYTF	TGTGCCAGCAGCTTGGGCGGACAGGCACCTATAGGGGGCTACACCTTC
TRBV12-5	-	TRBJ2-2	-	CASGLGMAGNRELFF	TGTGCTAGTGGTTTGGGAATGGCGGGGAACCGGGAGCTGTTTTTT
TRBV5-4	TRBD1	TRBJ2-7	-	CASGTESYEQYF	TGTGCCAGCGGGACAGAGTCCTACGAGCAGTACTTC
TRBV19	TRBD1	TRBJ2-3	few	CASSTGQGGHTDTQYF	TGTGCCAGTAGTACCGGACAGGGCGGACACACAGATACGCAGTATTTT
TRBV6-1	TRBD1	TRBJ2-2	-	CATQGDANTGELFF	TGTGCCACTCAGGGGGACGCGAACACCGGGGAGCTGTTTTTT
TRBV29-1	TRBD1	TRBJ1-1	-	CSVEGQGATFF	TGCAGCGTTGAGGGACAGGGGGCGACTTTCTTT
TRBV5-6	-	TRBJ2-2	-	CASSLAGFPGELFF	TGTGCCAGCAGCTTGGCAGGGTTTCCCGGGGAGCTGTTTTTT
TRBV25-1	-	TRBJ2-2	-	CASSEFPPDLGGELFF	TGTGCCAGCAGTGAATTCCCCCCAGACTTAGGCGGGGAGCTGTTTTTT
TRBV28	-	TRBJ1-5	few	CASRSGDQGKDQPQHF	TGTGCCAGCAGGAGTGGGGACCAGGGGAAGGATCAGCCCCAGCATTTT
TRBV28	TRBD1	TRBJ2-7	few	CASSPGQGYEQYF	TGTGCCAGCAGTCCGGGACAGGGCTACGAGCAGTACTTC
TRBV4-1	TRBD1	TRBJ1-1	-	CASSQEGQGTEAFF	TGCGCCAGCAGCCAAGAGGGACAGGGCACTGAAGCTTTCTTT
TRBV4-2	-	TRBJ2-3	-	CASSQGATRTDTQYF	TGTGCCAGCAGCCAAGGGGCAACCCGAACAGATACGCAGTATTTT
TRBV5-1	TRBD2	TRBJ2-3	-	CASRVASGGQSTDTQYF	TGCGCCAGCAGGGTGGCTAGCGGGGGCCAAAGCACAGATACGCAGTATTTT
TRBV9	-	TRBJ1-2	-	CASSRTNGGYGYTF	TGTGCCAGCAGCCGAACCAACGGGGGATATGGCTACACCTTC
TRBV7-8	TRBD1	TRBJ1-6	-	CASSSTGTGNSPLHF	TGTGCCAGCAGCTCAACCGGGACAGGGAATTCACCCCTCCACTTT
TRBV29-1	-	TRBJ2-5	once	CSVARGGGHQETQYF	TGCAGCGTCGCGAGGGGCGGGGGCCACCAAGAGACCCAGTACTTC
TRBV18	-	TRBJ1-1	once	CASSPGRATEAFF	TGTGCCAGCTCACCTGGGAGGGCAACTGAAGCTTTCTTT